This paragraph covers one T cell receptor beta chain sequence. Its antigen remains unknown. The data derive from a study of CD8 T cells in ankylosing spondylitis. There are 13 residues in the CDR3. The germline V gene has CDR1 SGHTA and CDR2 FQGNSA. V lost 5 bases, J lost 6 bases, and 12 bases lay in between. MiXCR, run by TCRdb on the 5' RACE reads, gives a single entry per CDR3 protein. The sample carries fewer than 650,000 distinct CDR3 sequences, roughly 13% recorded once. Notes on the study in general: Blood of patients with ankylosing spondylitis appeared to be characterized by a TCR beta motif of several highly homologous variants. Earlier reports found some motif variants in synovial fluid and blood in reactive arthritis.

Sequenced input: blood, either unsorted or a sorted T cell fraction (not recorded which). The J gene is TRBJ2-3, the V gene TRBV7-2, with D perhaps TRBD1 (5 bases). The sequence was obtained from a male donor with ankylosing spondylitis. The CDR3 loop reads CASSPRAGDTQYF. Here the CDR3 DNA reads TGTGCCAGCAGCCCTCGGGCAGGGGATACGCAGTATTTT.